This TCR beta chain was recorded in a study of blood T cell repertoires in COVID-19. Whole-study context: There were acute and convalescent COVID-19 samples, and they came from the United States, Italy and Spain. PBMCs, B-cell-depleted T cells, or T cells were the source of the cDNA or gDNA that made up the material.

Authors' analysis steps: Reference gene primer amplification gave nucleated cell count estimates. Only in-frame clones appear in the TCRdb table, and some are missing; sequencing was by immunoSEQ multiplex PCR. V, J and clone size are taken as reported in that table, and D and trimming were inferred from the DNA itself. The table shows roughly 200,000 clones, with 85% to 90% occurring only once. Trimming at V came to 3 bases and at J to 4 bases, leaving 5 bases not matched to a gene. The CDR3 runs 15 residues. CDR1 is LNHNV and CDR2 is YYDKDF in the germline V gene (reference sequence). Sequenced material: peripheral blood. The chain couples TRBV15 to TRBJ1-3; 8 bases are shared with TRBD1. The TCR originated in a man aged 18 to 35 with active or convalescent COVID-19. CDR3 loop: CATSRDRASGNTIYF. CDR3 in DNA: TGTGCCACCAGCAGGGACAGGGCTTCAGGAAACACCATATATTTT.